Following are 24 T cell receptor beta chains from one sample sequenced in a study of cytomegalovirus exposure and HLA in healthy donors. The study ran its PCR with 60 Vbeta and 13 Jbeta primers. Sequencing was performed with immunoSEQ multiplex PCR; in TCRdb, only in-frame clones are kept and a portion is missing. The sample has 100,000 to 120,000 clones, 82% seen once; the top ten hold 2% to 3%. Sample: PBMCs. Receptors originate from a woman in her late teens or twenties in good health and CMV-seronegative.

CDR3 region: CASSPTPGQGLNIQYF. The DNA for the CDR3 is TGTGCCAGCTCACCGACGCCGGGACAGGGCTTAAACATTCAGTACTTC. The chain has TRBV18 and TRBJ2-4; 9 bases agree with TRBD1. Germline V CDR1 and CDR2: KGHSH, LQKENI. V was pared by 3 bases and J by 6 bases, with 9 bases of the junction left unmatched. This CDR3 contains 16 residues.

The CDR3 DNA sequence: TGTGCCAGCTCACCAAAGCCTGGACAGAATAGCAATCAGCCCCAGCATTTT. Translating gives CASSPKPGQNSNQPQHF. The chain has TRBV18 and TRBJ1-5; tentative D call: TRBD1 (6 bases). The CDR3 is made up of 17 amino acids. The V end was cut by 2 bases, the J end by 0 bases, with 14 bases between. Germline CDR1 and CDR2: KGHSH and LQKENI.

The chain links TRBV5-1 to TRBJ2-7, with D perhaps TRBD1 (5 bases). The CDR3 sequence is 14 residues long. Germline V gene sequence: CDR1 SGHRS, CDR2 YFSETQ. Trimming took 4 bases from V and 0 from J, leaving 11 bases between them. Here the CDR3 reads CASSVDSPSYEQYF. The CDR3 DNA sequence: TGCGCCAGCAGCGTAGACAGCCCCTCCTACGAGCAGTACTTC.

The chain links TRBV5-4 to TRBJ2-1; 15 nucleotides match TRBD2. Germline CDR1 SGHNT, CDR2 YYREEE (reference sequence). With 2 bases clipped from V and 10 bases from J, the junction kept 7 bases outside the gene matches. This CDR3 contains 16 residues. The CDR3 loop is CASSLRGLAGGTEQFF. The DNA for the CDR3 is TGTGCCAGCAGCTTAAGAGGACTAGCGGGGGGGACGGAGCAGTTCTTC.

This clone has a single count. This chain joins TRBV19 and TRBJ1-1; maybe TRBD1 (6 bases). Germline CDR1 LNHDA, CDR2 SQIVND (reference sequence). The V end was cut by 4 bases, the J end by 1 base, with 13 bases between. This CDR3 is built from 15 residues. In nucleotides, the CDR3 is TGTGCCAGTAGTACGGGACCGGACAGGAACACTGAAGCTTTCTTT. Amino acid sequence: CASSTGPDRNTEAFF.

The V gene is TRBV19, the J gene TRBJ1-5, with 9 positions matching TRBD1. CDR1 LNHDA and CDR2 SQIVND come from the germline V gene (reference sequence). The CDR3 is 17 residues long. J gave up 4 bases and V 3 bases, and 10 bases lay outside the gene matches. CDR3 residues: CASSILSPGTGNQPQHF. CDR3 DNA sequence: TGTGCCAGTAGTATTTTGTCGCCCGGGACAGGGAATCAGCCCCAGCATTTT. The whole variable domain, filled in from reference TRBV19 and TRBJ1-5, reads DGGITQSPKYLFRKEGQNVTLSCEQNLNHDAMYWYRQDPGQGLRLIYYSQIVNDFQKGDIAEGYSVSREKKESFPLTVTSAQKNPTAFYLCASSILSPGTGNQPQHFGDGTRLSIL.

The J gene is TRBJ2-1, the V gene TRBV9; perhaps TRBD2 as D (7 bases). The CDR3 contains 15 residues. Germline-derived CDR1 and CDR2 are SGDLS and YYNGEE. The ends were cut back, 0 bases at V and 9 bases at J, with 16 bases in the middle. CDR3: CASSVVLGGEGEQFF. Written as DNA, the CDR3 is TGTGCCAGCAGCGTAGTTCTAGGGGGGGAGGGTGAGCAGTTCTTC.

This chain uses TRBV28 with TRBJ2-5, with 7 bases fitting TRBD2. The germline gives CDR1 MDHEN, CDR2 SYDVKM. J was trimmed by 4 bases and V by 3 bases; bases with no gene match: 5. There are 14 residues in the CDR3. This chain's CDR3 is CASSLGGRRETQYF. The DNA for the CDR3 is TGTGCCAGCAGTTTGGGCGGGAGACGAGAGACCCAGTACTTC.

This clone is a singleton in its sample. V is TRBV19 and J is TRBJ2-1, with 10 bases lining up with TRBD2. The V gene end was trimmed by 5 bases and the J gene end by 6 bases; junction bases not matched to a gene: 4. CDR3 size: 14 residues. Germline lookup yields CDR1 LNHDA and CDR2 SQIVND (reference sequence). CDR3 coding DNA: TGTGCCAGTAGTCGGACTAGCGGTTCCAATGAGCAGTTCTTC. Translated: CASSRTSGSNEQFF.

This chain joins TRBV4-1 and TRBJ2-1, with 9 bases aligning to TRBD2. The germline V gene has CDR1 MGHRA and CDR2 YSYEKL. Losses at the gene ends were 2 bases for V and 3 bases for J; bases not matched to a gene: 2. This CDR3 spans 15 amino acids. The CDR3 reads CASSQLTSGYNEQFF. CDR3 nucleotides: TGCGCCAGCAGCCAACTGACTAGCGGCTACAATGAGCAGTTCTTC.

This chain joins TRBV2 and TRBJ2-7; D remains ambiguous. V was trimmed by 6 bases and J by 5 bases, leaving 20 bases between them. Germline-derived CDR1 and CDR2 are SNHLY and FYNNEI. CDR3 length: 15 residues. CDR3 loop: CASRPASGSEHEQYF. The CDR3, as DNA: TGTGCCAGCAGGCCCGCGTCCGGGTCTGAGCACGAGCAGTACTTC.

The chain is built from TRBV5-1 and TRBJ1-2, with a possible D match to TRBD1 (6 bases). The V gene lost 1 base and the J gene lost 6 bases, with 10 bases spanning the gap. Germline V gene lookup returns CDR1 SGHRS and CDR2 YFSETQ. This CDR3 contains 13 residues. The CDR3 region is CASSLQGGDGYTF. Here the CDR3 DNA reads TGCGCCAGCAGCTTGCAAGGGGGAGATGGCTACACCTTC.

This chain links TRBV25-1 with TRBJ2-5, with a tentative D call TRBD1 (6 bases). In germline, CDR1 is MGHDK, CDR2 SYGVNS. CDR3 length: 12 amino acids. V lost 6 bases and J lost 5, with 10 bases in between. CDR3 in DNA: TGTGCCAGCAGAACCCAGGGGGAGACCCAGTACTTC. Its protein product is CASRTQGETQYF.

The gene calls are TRBV21-1 and TRBJ1-1; the table's D call, TRBD1, has no DNA check behind it. TRBV21-1 is a pseudogene segment. This CDR3 spans 9 amino acids. CDR3 nucleotides: TGTGCCAGCAGGACAAAAGCTTTCTTT. Translated, it gives CASRTKAFF.

CDR3 amino acids: CASSLTGGGGNQPQHF. CDR3 sequence (DNA): TGTGCCAGCAGCTTAACAGGGGGCGGCGGCAATCAGCCCCAGCATTTT. The chain employs TRBV7-2 and TRBJ1-5; 9 bases are a match to TRBD1. The V and J ends lost 2 bases and 2 bases, in that order; junction bases with no gene match: 4. The CDR3 is made up of 16 amino acids. Germline CDR1 and CDR2: SGHTA and FQGNSA. Filled out from reference TRBV7-2 and TRBJ1-5, the complete variable domain reads GAGVSQSPSNKVTEKGKDVELRCDPISGHTALYWYRQSLGQGLEFLIYFQGNSAPDKSGLPSDRFSAERTGGSVSTLTIQRTQQEDSAVYLCASSLTGGGGNQPQHFGDGTRLSIL.

The chain couples TRBV30 to TRBJ2-1, with 14 bases matching TRBD2. The CDR3 has 17 amino acids. With V trimmed by 2 bases and J by 7 bases, 10 bases remained unmatched. Germline-derived CDR1 and CDR2 are GTSNPN and SVGIG (reference sequence). This CDR3 is CAWSPGLAGGRRNEQFF. The CDR3 DNA reads TGTGCCTGGAGTCCCGGACTAGCGGGGGGAAGGAGGAATGAGCAGTTCTTC. The full variable domain, rest sourced from reference TRBV30 and TRBJ2-1, is SQTIHQWPATLVQPVGSPLSLECTVEGTSNPNLYWYRQAAGRGLQLLFYSVGIGQISSEVPQNLSASRPQDRQFILSSKKLLLSDSGFYLCAWSPGLAGGRRNEQFFGPGTRLTVL.

The chain uses TRBV7-2 and TRBJ2-5, with 7 bases aligning to TRBD2. With 3 bases clipped from V and 0 bases from J, the junction kept 1 base outside the gene matches. This CDR3 region has 14 residues. Germline CDR1 and CDR2: SGHTA and FQGNSA. CDR3 residues: CASSLSGNQETQYF. The CDR3 DNA is TGTGCCAGCAGCTTGAGCGGGAACCAAGAGACCCAGTACTTC.

The gene calls are TRBV5-1 and TRBJ1-1, with D perhaps TRBD1 (6 bases). Germline V gene sequence: CDR1 SGHRS, CDR2 YFSETQ. The CDR3 sequence is 15 residues long. V dropped 0 bases and J dropped 3 bases, with 12 bases sitting between them. CDR3 in amino acids: CASSLAQGKHTEAFF. CDR3 bases: TGCGCCAGCAGCTTGGCCCAGGGGAAACACACTGAAGCTTTCTTT.

This chain links TRBV19 with TRBJ2-1; 16 nucleotides line up with TRBD2. Germline V CDR1 and CDR2: LNHDA, SQIVND (reference sequence). V lost 5 bases and J lost 12; bases outside the gene matches: 13. CDR3 length: 17 residues. The DNA of the CDR3 is TGTGCCAGTAGTTTCCTACCCGGGACTAGCGGGGGGGAATTGCAGTTCTTC. The encoded protein is CASSFLPGTSGGELQFF.

This rearrangement joins TRBV4-2 to TRBJ1-5, with D uncertain. Trimming stripped 1 base from V and 6 bases from J, with 7 bases between. CDR1 is LGHNA, CDR2 YNFKEQ, per germline. CDR3 length: 13 residues. CDR3 nucleotides: TGTGCCAGCAGCCAAGGGCAGGCTCAGCCCCAGCATTTT. Encoded protein: CASSQGQAQPQHF.

The chain has TRBV9 and TRBJ1-1, with D unresolved. The CDR3 sequence is 14 residues long. Trimming left V 4 bases short and J 4 bases short, with 14 bases between. CDR1 SGDLS and CDR2 YYNGEE come from the germline V gene. The CDR3 region has the DNA TGTGCCAGCAGCCCCGCGGGTCGGGGCACTGAAGCTTTCTTT. Its translation is CASSPAGRGTEAFF. Full variable domain (missing parts from reference TRBV9 and TRBJ1-1): DSGVTQTPKHLITATGQRVTLRCSPRSGDLSVYWYQQSLDQGLQFLIQYYNGEERAKGNILERFSAQQFPDLHSELNLSSLELGDSALYFCASSPAGRGTEAFFGQGTRLTVV.

The chain couples TRBV7-2 to TRBJ2-1, with D maybe TRBD2 (6 bases). With 1 base removed from V and 9 bases from J, the gap between germline ends came to 19 bases. CDR1 and CDR2 from the germline V gene are SGHTA and FQGNSA. This CDR3 contains 16 residues. As DNA, the CDR3 is TGTGCCAGCAGCTTAGGCAGAGTGGGACTTACAGGTGAGCAGTTCTTC. This encodes CASSLGRVGLTGEQFF.

The J gene is TRBJ1-5, the V gene TRBV5-4, with D perhaps matching TRBD1 (6 bases). V gave up 0 bases and J gave up 5 bases, with 9 bases separating them. The V gene's germline CDR1 is SGHNT and CDR2 YYREEE (reference sequence). The CDR3 runs 14 residues. CDR3 nucleotides: TGTGCCAGCAGCTTGGAGGGGGTTGATCAGCCCCAGCATTTT. This sequence encodes CASSLEGVDQPQHF.

This chain joins TRBV4-3 and TRBJ1-2; weak D call: TRBD1 (5 bases). Looked up from germline, CDR1 is LGHNA and CDR2 is YSLEER. This CDR3 spans 13 amino acids. Trimming took off 4 bases at V and 3 bases at J, with 9 bases between the two ends. The CDR3 DNA sequence: TGCGCCAGCAGCCCCGGGGGGGACTATGGCTACACCTTC. Translating it yields CASSPGGDYGYTF.